Given below is one TCR beta chain in context. The sample originates from a study of OX40 agonist ivuxolimab in advanced cancers. Assay used: immunoSEQ multiplex PCR; TCRdb lists only in-frame clones, some missing. The sample holds about 48,000 clones; around 90% are singletons and the top ten take 6.7%. The sequence derives from an adult with an advanced solid tumor such as melanoma, head and neck, liver or kidney cancer. Sequenced material: CD4+ or CD8+ T cells sorted from blood, taken in a trial of the OX40 agonist ivuxolimab.

CDR3 in DNA: TGTGCCGGGGAATACAATGAGCAGTTCTTC. It encodes CAGEYNEQFF. The V and J genes are TRBV7-9 and TRBJ2-1; D not resolved. Trimming took off 11 bases at V and 4 bases at J, with 6 bases between the two ends. Germline V CDR1 and CDR2: SEHNR, FQNEAQ (reference sequence). The CDR3 length is 10 residues. Full variable domain (missing parts from reference TRBV7-9 and TRBJ2-1): DTGVSQNPRHKITKRGQNVTFRCDPISEHNRLYWYRQTLGQGPEFLTYFQNEAQLEKSRLLSDRFSAERPKGSFSTLEIQRTEQGDSAMYLCAGEYNEQFFGPGTRLTVL.